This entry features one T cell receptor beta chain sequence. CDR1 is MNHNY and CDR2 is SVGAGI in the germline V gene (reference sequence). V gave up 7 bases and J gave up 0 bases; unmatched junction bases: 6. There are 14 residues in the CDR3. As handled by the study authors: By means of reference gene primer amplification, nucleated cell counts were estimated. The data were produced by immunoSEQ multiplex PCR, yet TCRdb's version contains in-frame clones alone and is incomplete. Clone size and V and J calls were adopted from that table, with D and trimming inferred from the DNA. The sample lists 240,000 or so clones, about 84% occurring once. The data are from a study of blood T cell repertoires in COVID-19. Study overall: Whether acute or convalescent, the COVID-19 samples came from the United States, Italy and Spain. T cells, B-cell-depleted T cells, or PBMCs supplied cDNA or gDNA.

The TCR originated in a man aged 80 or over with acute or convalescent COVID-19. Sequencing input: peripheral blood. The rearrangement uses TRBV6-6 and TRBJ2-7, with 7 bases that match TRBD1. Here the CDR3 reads CASIHRQGSYEQYF. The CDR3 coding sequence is TGTGCCAGCATACACCGACAGGGCTCCTACGAGCAGTACTTC.